Listed below are T cell receptor beta chains from one sample, sequenced in a study of shared clonotypes between healthy human individuals. Clones were sequenced by immunoSEQ multiplex PCR, and TCRdb holds only the in-frame ones, with some missing. The sample holds over 2 million clones, 85% to 95% seen once. Specimen: naive CD4+ T cells sorted from blood. The receptors derive from a man between 18 and 29 years old in good health. The CDR3 runs from the conserved cysteine through the conserved F or W. A D gene is named only where the DNA matches it firmly. Some rows have no size entry. The others give once, few or many, or a class for an expanded clone.

once | 15 | TRBJ2-1 | - | TRBV2 | TGTGCCAGCAGGGCGCGGGATGGTTCCTACAATGAGCAGTTCTTC | CASRARDGSYNEQFF
- | 15 | TRBJ1-4 | TRBD1 | TRBV2 | TGTGCCAGCATGAGGGGGCTCGCAACTAATGAAAAACTGTTTTTT | CASMRGLATNEKLFF
- | 14 | TRBJ2-7 | - | TRBV6-5 | TGTGCCAGCAGTTACTCGAAAACTCAGGGAATCCTGTACTTC | CASSYSKTQGILYF
- | 15 | TRBJ2-7 | TRBD1 | TRBV6-7 | TGTGCCAGCAGTTCACCGGGACAGGGGGCATACGAGCAGTACTTC | CASSSPGQGAYEQYF
- | 15 | TRBJ2-6 | - | TRBV5-1 | TGCGCCAGCAGCTGGCCCCTCGATGGGGCCAACGTCCTGACTTTC | CASSWPLDGANVLTF
- | 13 | TRBJ1-2 | - | TRBV6-5 | TGTGCCAGCAGCTGGGGACGGTGGGCCAGCTACACCTTC | CASSWGRWASYTF
- | 15 | TRBJ2-5 | - | TRBV7-2 | TGTGCCAGCAGCTTAGTTGGGGAGTTAGGGGAGACCCAGTACTTC | CASSLVGELGETQYF
- | 14 | TRBJ1-5 | - | TRBV5-7 | TGTGCCAGCAGCTCCAAAGGGAGCAATCAGCCCCAGCATTTT | CASSSKGSNQPQHF
- | 15 | TRBJ2-1 | TRBD2 | TRBV7-2 | TGTGCCAGCCGAGGTGGGACTAGCGGGACTTATGAGCAGTTCTTC | CASRGGTSGTYEQFF
- | 14 | TRBJ1-6 | TRBD1 | TRBV5-1 | TGCGCCAGCAGCTTGGCCAACAGGGGATCACCCCTCCACTTT | CASSLANRGSPLHF
once | 16 | TRBJ2-7 | TRBD2 | TRBV30 | TGTGCCTGGAGTGTACTAACTAGCGGGGGAACCTACGAGCAGTACTTC | CAWSVLTSGGTYEQYF
once | 12 | TRBJ2-5 | - | TRBV30 | TGTGCCTGGAACAGGGTCCAAGAGACCCAGTACTTC | CAWNRVQETQYF
- | 15 | TRBJ2-6 | - | TRBV9 | TGTGCCAGCAGCGGCCCCGGGGGTGGGGCCAACGTCCTGACTTTC | CASSGPGGGANVLTF
- | 16 | TRBJ2-7 | - | TRBV6-6 | TGTGCCAGCAGTTACGGGGAGGGGGGAGTGCGCTACGAGCAGTACTTC | CASSYGEGGVRYEQYF
- | 17 | TRBJ1-1 | TRBD1 | TRBV5-1 | TGCGCCAGCAGCTTGGGGACAGGGGATCTAGGGAACACTGAAGCTTTCTTT | CASSLGTGDLGNTEAFF
- | 14 | TRBJ1-1 | - | TRBV18 | TGTGCCAGCTCGCTAACGGGGGGCACCACTGAAGCTTTCTTT | CASSLTGGTTEAFF
- | 14 | TRBJ2-5 | TRBD2 | TRBV28 | TGTGCCAGCAGCTTCCCGGGACTAGCGGCGACCCAGTACTTC | CASSFPGLAATQYF
- | 13 | TRBJ1-1 | - | TRBV30 | TGTGCCTGGAGGCCGGGACAGAACACTGAAGCTTTCTTT | CAWRPGQNTEAFF
- | 16 | TRBJ2-1 | TRBD2 | TRBV5-1 | TGCGCCAGCAGTGACCCTAGCGGGGGCTCCTACAATGAGCAGTTCTTC | CASSDPSGGSYNEQFF
once | 15 | TRBJ2-2 | TRBD1 | TRBV2 | TGTGCCAGCAGTGACGGACGGACAGGGGGGATGGAGCTGTTTTTT | CASSDGRTGGMELFF
- | 15 | TRBJ2-5 | TRBD2 | TRBV5-6 | TGTGCCAGCAGCTTGGGACTAGCGGCACAAGAGACCCAGTACTTC | CASSLGLAAQETQYF
- | 11 | TRBJ1-2 | - | TRBV7-9 | TGTGCCAGCAGTTGGGGGTTCGGCTACACCTTC | CASSWGFGYTF
- | 15 | TRBJ2-2 | - | TRBV5-4 | TGTGCCAGCAGCCCGCGGGCAGGAAACACCGGGGAGCTGTTTTTT | CASSPRAGNTGELFF
- | 13 | TRBJ1-1 | - | TRBV6-6 | TGTGCCAGCAGTCTCAGGGGAGGGACTGAAGCTTTCTTT | CASSLRGGTEAFF
- | 15 | TRBJ1-1 | - | TRBV11-2 | TGTGCCAGCAGCTTAAGTGGGCGGGGCGACACTGAAGCTTTCTTT | CASSLSGRGDTEAFF
- | 15 | TRBJ2-7 | TRBD2 | TRBV5-1 | TGCGCCAGCAGCTTGGCCCCACTAGCGGGATACGAGCAGTACTTC | CASSLAPLAGYEQYF
- | 13 | TRBJ1-2 | - | TRBV7-3 | TGTGCCAGCAGCTTCACAGGTTCCTATGGCTACACCTTC | CASSFTGSYGYTF